Below, 30 T cell receptor beta chains from the same sample are listed, as sequenced in a study of T cells in Graves' hyperthyroidism and ophthalmopathy. TCR beta CDR3 region amplification was performed from RNA transcripts. TCR CDR3 underwent first-round RT-PCR with the HTBI primer set. TCRdb ran MiXCR on the multiplex PCR reads and lists one entry per CDR3 protein. The table records around 290,000 distinct CDR3 sequences, more than 15% of them present only once. The specimen was blood. These receptors originate from a woman aged 60-75 years with Graves' ophthalmopathy.

This clonotype was recorded at least ten times. This sequence joins TRBV7-3 and TRBJ2-2; D is uncertain. Per the germline V gene, CDR1 is SGHTA and CDR2 is FQGTGA. With 2 bases removed from V and 1 base from J, the gap between germline ends came to 5 bases. The CDR3 consists of 14 residues. CDR3 nucleotide sequence: TGTGCCAGCAGCTTATATAGGAACACCGGGGAGCTGTTTTTT. Its translation is CASSLYRNTGELFF.

This clonotype was recorded many times. The chain links TRBV6-1 to TRBJ2-3; maybe TRBD1 (5 bases). The CDR3 extends over 13 amino acids. The germline gives CDR1 MNHNS, CDR2 SASEGT. The V gene lost 4 bases and the J gene lost 4 bases, with 9 bases spanning the gap. CDR3 DNA: TGTGCCAGCAGTGTCAGGGTCGCAGATACGCAGTATTTT. Its protein is CASSVRVADTQYF.

This clonotype was detected many times. The chain couples TRBV4-2 to TRBJ2-5, with a weak D call TRBD2 (5 bases). The germline gives CDR1 LGHNA, CDR2 YNFKEQ. This CDR3 comprises 13 residues. The V end was cut by 4 bases, the J end by 0 bases, with 6 bases between. The CDR3 sequence is CASSRGYQETQYF. DNA for the CDR3: TGTGCCAGCAGCCGAGGGTACCAAGAGACCCAGTACTTC.

This clonotype has a handful of counts. The CDR3 spells CASRRGLAGGEDTGELFF. In DNA form, the CDR3 reads TGTGCCAGCAGGAGGGGACTAGCGGGAGGTGAGGACACCGGGGAGCTGTTTTTT. The rearrangement links TRBV9 to TRBJ2-2; 15 bases map to TRBD2. Looked up from germline, CDR1 is SGDLS and CDR2 is YYNGEE. Trimming took 5 bases from V and 3 from J; bases not matched to a gene: 8. The CDR3 is 18 residues long. The whole variable domain, filled in from reference TRBV9 and TRBJ2-2, reads DSGVTQTPKHLITATGQRVTLRCSPRSGDLSVYWYQQSLDQGLQFLIQYYNGEERAKGNILERFSAQQFPDLHSELNLSSLELGDSALYFCASRRGLAGGEDTGELFFGEGSRLTVL.

This clonotype came up a few times. This chain links TRBV20-1 with TRBJ2-5, with D possibly TRBD1 on 5 matching bases. Trimming stripped 6 bases from V and 7 bases from J, with 15 bases between. Per the germline V gene, CDR1 is DFQATT and CDR2 is SNEGSKA (reference sequence). The CDR3 extends over 12 amino acids. The CDR3 DNA sequence: TGCAGTGCCGCTGGACACGTAGGGACCCAGTACTTC. Amino acids: CSAAGHVGTQYF.

This clonotype was seen at least ten times. The J gene is TRBJ2-6, the V gene TRBV28; D might be TRBD1 (6 bases). V shed 2 bases and J shed 0 bases, with 17 bases lying between them. Per the germline V gene, CDR1 is MDHEN and CDR2 is SYDVKM. This CDR3 is 19 amino acids long. CDR3 nucleotide sequence: TGTGCCAGCAGTTTAGGACCCCCAGGGGTAAGCTCTGGGGCCAACGTCCTGACTTTC. Its translation: CASSLGPPGVSSGANVLTF.

This clonotype was seen many times. The chain employs TRBV20-1 and TRBJ2-7; 8 bases align to TRBD1. CDR1 and CDR2 (germline): DFQATT, SNEGSKA (reference sequence). The CDR3 totals 13 residues. V shed 6 bases, J shed 6 bases, and the junction held 10 bases outside the gene matches. For the CDR3, the DNA is TGCAGTGCCCAGAGGACAGGGAACTCCGAGCAGTACTTC. Protein: CSAQRTGNSEQYF.

This clonotype was seen many times. The chain links TRBV20-1 to TRBJ2-3; TRBD1 matches 9 bases. Germline loops: CDR1 DFQATT, CDR2 SNEGSKA (reference sequence). CDR3 length: 15 amino acids. With 5 bases clipped from V and 4 bases from J, the junction kept 10 bases outside the gene matches. This chain's CDR3 is CSAFFPGQGADTQYF. In nucleotides, the CDR3 is TGCAGTGCTTTCTTTCCGGGACAGGGAGCAGATACGCAGTATTTT.

This clonotype has ten or more counts. The chain has TRBV3-1 and TRBJ2-3; 8 bases fit TRBD2. V shed 2 bases, J shed 4 bases, and the junction held 5 bases outside the gene matches. Looked up from germline, CDR1 is LGHDT and CDR2 is YNNKEL (reference sequence). The CDR3 runs to 15 residues. The CDR3 bases are TGTGCCAGCAGCCAATATACTAGCGGCTCAGATACGCAGTATTTT. It encodes CASSQYTSGSDTQYF.

Concerning this clonotype: The junction does not match germline at one end; this may be a read error. The chain couples TRBV15 to TRBJ1-4; the match to TRBD1 covers 7 bases. Germline CDR1 and CDR2: LNHNV and YYDKDF (reference sequence). There are 14 residues in the CDR3. Here the CDR3 reads CATSRDDRDERLFF. The CDR3 coding sequence is TGTGCCACCAGCAGAGATGACAGGGATGAAAGACTGTTTTTT. The variable domain in full, completed from reference TRBV15 and TRBJ1-4, reads DAMVIQNPRYQVTQFGKPVTLSCSQTLNHNVMYWYQQKSSQAPKLLFHYYDKDFNNEADTPDNFQSRRPNTSFCFLDIRSPGLGDTAMYLCATSRDDRDERLFFGSGTQLSVL.

The chain uses TRBV5-1 and TRBJ2-5, with D tentatively TRBD1 (6 bases). The germline gives CDR1 SGHRS, CDR2 YFSETQ. CDR3 length: 14 residues. Deletions cut 4 bases from V and 5 bases from J, with 15 bases between. This CDR3 is CASSPNSGVETQYF. The CDR3 nucleotides read TGCGCCAGCAGCCCCAACTCAGGGGTTGAGACCCAGTACTTC.

In its sample, this clonotype was seen many times. The chain links TRBV12-3 or TRBV12-4 to TRBJ2-7; D is tentatively TRBD1 or TRBD2 (5 bases each). The CDR3 runs to 15 residues. V gave up 5 bases and J gave up 4 bases, with 18 bases separating them. The CDR3 sequence: CASSVRDVGVYEQYF. DNA of the CDR3: TGTGCCAGCAGTGTCCGGGACGTGGGAGTGTACGAGCAGTACTTC.

The gene calls are TRBV6-2 or TRBV6-3 and TRBJ1-1, with 8 bases that match TRBD1. The CDR3 extends over 14 amino acids. Losses at the gene ends were 5 bases for V and 6 bases for J; bases not matched to a gene: 8. Germline loops: CDR1 MNHEY, CDR2 SVGEGT. DNA of the CDR3: TGTGCCAGCAGTAAATCAGGGGGCATCTCTGAAGCTTTCTTT. This translates into CASSKSGGISEAFF.

This clonotype was detected ten times or more. This rearrangement joins TRBV20-1 to TRBJ2-1; the D is unclear. The germline gives CDR1 DFQATT, CDR2 SNEGSKA (reference sequence). The germline V and J ends were trimmed by 1 base and 4 bases, with 14 bases remaining between them. The CDR3 extends over 15 amino acids. CDR3 sequence: CSARVPSFEYNEQFF. Written as DNA, the CDR3 is TGCAGTGCTAGAGTCCCTTCCTTTGAATACAATGAGCAGTTCTTC.

This clonotype was picked up many times. J is TRBJ2-7 and V is TRBV10-3; TRBD1 matches at 7 bases. The V and J ends lost 0 bases and 5 bases, in that order; junction bases with no gene match: 7. The CDR3 length is 15 residues. Germline V CDR1 and CDR2: ENHRY, SYGVKD. DNA for the CDR3: TGTGCCATCAGTGAGTCGATAGGGGGCGGACACGAGCAGTACTTC. Residues: CAISESIGGGHEQYF.

This clonotype was recorded many times. The CDR3 reads CSAIGLAIDSYEQYF. CDR3 in DNA: TGCAGTGCGATCGGACTAGCAATAGACTCCTACGAGCAGTACTTC. The chain combines TRBV20-1 with TRBJ2-7; 8 bases line up with TRBD2. In germline, CDR1 is DFQATT, CDR2 SNEGSKA (reference sequence). V dropped 6 bases and J dropped 0; count of bases not matched to a gene: 10. CDR3 length: 15 amino acids.

This chain connects TRBV2 to TRBJ1-5, with 7 bases fitting TRBD1. The junction had 13 bases not matched to a gene; V was cut back by 7 bases and J by 7 bases. The CDR3 is 15 residues long. Germline V gene sequence: CDR1 SNHLY, CDR2 FYNNEI. The CDR3 DNA follows: TGTGCCAGCAATGGACAGGTCGGAGTTGGGCAGCCCCAGCATTTT. Its translation: CASNGQVGVGQPQHF.

This clonotype was detected many times. The J gene is TRBJ2-3, the V gene TRBV12-5, with 10 bases identical to TRBD1. The CDR3 runs 17 residues. The ends lost 4 bases at V and 1 base at J; junction bases unmatched: 8. The germline V gene has CDR1 LGHNT and CDR2 FRNRAP. CDR3 sequence reads: CASGSDQGQGRTDTQYF. CDR3 in DNA: TGTGCTAGTGGTTCCGATCAGGGACAGGGGCGCACAGATACGCAGTATTTT.

Ten or more counts support this clonotype. CDR3 residues: CASSPLAVHSYEQYF. In DNA form, the CDR3 reads TGTGCCAGCAGCCCGCTAGCGGTACACTCCTACGAGCAGTACTTC. This chain links TRBV7-2 with TRBJ2-7, with 7 bases aligning to TRBD2. CDR1 is SGHTA and CDR2 is FQGNSA in the germline V gene. Germline trimming cut 5 bases from V and 0 bases from J; bases unmatched to any gene: 7. There are 15 residues in the CDR3.

The CDR3 loop reads CASSYSLAAEQYF. CDR3 nucleotide sequence: TGTGCCAGCAGTTACTCATTGGCGGCCGAGCAGTACTTC. This sequence joins TRBV6-5 and TRBJ2-7; D gene ambiguous. Trimming shortened V by 0 bases and J by 6 bases, and 9 bases separated the two germline ends. The CDR3 has 13 residues. Germline CDR1 reads MNHEY; CDR2 reads SVGAGI.

This clonotype showed up many times. This chain uses TRBV5-1 with TRBJ1-5; D possibly corresponds to TRBD1 (5 bases). Trimming shortened V by 0 bases and J by 4 bases, and 8 bases separated the two germline ends. This CDR3 comprises 14 residues. Germline V gene sequence: CDR1 SGHRS, CDR2 YFSETQ. The CDR3 DNA is TGCGCCAGCAGCTTGGTGCCAGGGAATCAGCCCCAGCATTTT. Protein sequence: CASSLVPGNQPQHF.

With regard to this clonotype: A much larger clone lies a single base off, so this may be a read error. This chain uses TRBV20-1 with TRBJ2-7; possible D gene TRBD1, 6 bases. V lost 5 bases and J 5 bases, leaving 13 bases between the germline ends. CDR1 and CDR2 from the germline V gene are DFQATT and SNEGSKA (reference sequence). The CDR3 is made up of 12 amino acids. DNA of the CDR3: TGCAGTGCTGGCCGGGCAGGGGACGAGCAGTACTTC. Residues: CSAGRAGDEQYF.

The gene calls are TRBV20-1 and TRBJ2-2; TRBD1 agrees at 9 bases. This CDR3 has 14 amino acids. Germline assignment: CDR1 DFQATT and CDR2 SNEGSKA (reference sequence). The junction had 10 bases not matched to a gene; V was cut back by 6 bases and J by 8 bases. The CDR3 bases are TGCAGTGCCTCAGACAGGGGGGGCTGGGGGGAGCTGTTTTTT. Translated: CSASDRGGWGELFF.

J is TRBJ2-1 and V is TRBV7-2; the match to TRBD2 covers 13 bases. This CDR3 spans 16 amino acids. V shed 5 bases and J 11 bases; nucleotides not matched to a gene: 12. CDR1 and CDR2 (germline): SGHTA, FQGNSA. The chain's CDR3 is CASSIRLAGGSNKQFF. The CDR3 nucleotides are TGTGCCAGCAGCATTAGACTAGCGGGAGGTTCTAATAAGCAGTTCTTC.

In its sample, this clonotype was seen many times. The rearrangement links TRBV28 to TRBJ2-7, with TRBD2 matching 7 bases. Germline values: CDR1 MDHEN, CDR2 SYDVKM. This CDR3 region has 14 residues. V was clipped by 3 bases and J by 7 bases; unmatched bases: 9. CDR3 sequence: CASSFGAGAREQYF. CDR3 DNA: TGTGCCAGCAGTTTTGGCGCGGGAGCGAGGGAGCAGTACTTC.

This clonotype was picked up many times. This rearrangement joins TRBV2 to TRBJ2-2; tentative D call: TRBD1 (5 bases). V was cut by 6 bases and J by 7 bases, with 12 bases left in between. The CDR3 extends over 13 amino acids. In germline, CDR1 is SNHLY, CDR2 FYNNEI. CDR3 sequence reads: CASRGGHGGELFF. The CDR3 DNA reads as TGTGCCAGCAGGGGCGGACACGGCGGGGAGCTGTTTTTT.

This clonotype was detected a few times. The chain combines TRBV13 with TRBJ1-1; possibly TRBD1 for D (5 bases). The germline V and J ends were trimmed by 4 bases and 6 bases, with 21 bases remaining between them. The CDR3 is made up of 16 amino acids. CDR1 is PRHDT and CDR2 is FYEKMQ in the germline V gene (reference sequence). CDR3 sequence: CASSWGGRGASSEAFF. The CDR3, as DNA: TGTGCCAGCAGCTGGGGGGGTAGGGGCGCGTCTTCTGAAGCTTTCTTT.

This clonotype was seen ten or more times. V usage is TRBV6-5 and J usage is TRBJ2-5, with 7 positions matching TRBD2. Germline loops: CDR1 MNHEY, CDR2 SVGAGI. The CDR3 contains 15 residues. V trimming: 0 bases; J trimming: 5 bases; junction bases outside the gene matches: 6. The CDR3 DNA sequence: TGTGCCAGCAGTTACTCGCGGCGGGGAGGGGAGACCCAGTACTTC. It yields the protein CASSYSRRGGETQYF.

This clonotype was detected ten times or more. V and J are TRBV28 and TRBJ2-7, with D perhaps assigned TRBD1 or TRBD2 (6 bases each). The germline V and J ends were trimmed by 5 bases and 10 bases, with 27 bases remaining between them. This CDR3 comprises 16 residues. Germline V gene lookup returns CDR1 MDHEN and CDR2 SYDVKM. The CDR3 DNA reads as TGTGCCAGCAGTCCGACTAATATTGCGCAAGGAGGGGGTCAGTACTTC. This translates into CASSPTNIAQGGGQYF.

The chain has TRBV4-1 and TRBJ2-7, with D perhaps given as TRBD1 or TRBD2 (5 bases each). Looked up from germline, CDR1 is MGHRA and CDR2 is YSYEKL. V lost 5 bases, J lost 3 bases, and 14 bases lay in between. The CDR3 is made up of 14 amino acids. The DNA for the CDR3 is TGCGCCAGCAGCGAGCGGCAGGGCCTCTACGAGCAGTACTTC. Residues: CASSERQGLYEQYF.